This TCR beta chain is drawn from a study of T-cell memory formation after mild COVID-19. Sample barcodes and UMIs were carried by the TCR alpha and TCR beta cDNA libraries that 5'RACE generated with constant-segment primers. TCRdb reanalysed the 5' RACE reads using MiXCR and keeps one entry per CDR3 protein. Altogether roughly 200,000 distinct CDR3 sequences are present, around 16% being singletons, with the ten largest covering 2% to 2.5%. This clonotype occurred many times. The V and J ends lost 5 bases and 10 bases respectively, with 18 bases between them. The V gene's germline CDR1 is MNHEY and CDR2 SVGAGI. The CDR3 length is 14 residues.

The sequence came from an adult woman who had mild COVID-19 (a few samples of this study predate the infection). Cell type and time point are not known. The chain uses TRBV6-5 and TRBJ2-1; either TRBD1 or TRBD2 may fit D (5 bases each). Sequencing input: PBMCs or a T cell subset sorted from them (not recorded which). The CDR3, as DNA: TGTGCCAGCAGTCCGGCGACAGCTACGGGGGAGCAGTTCTTC. Its translation: CASSPATATGEQFF.